This passage covers 19 T cell receptor beta chains from one sample sequenced in a study of response to subunit inactivated influenza vaccine. Using its own MiXCR run on the RT-PCR reads, TCRdb lists one record per CDR3 protein. The table has about 520,000 distinct CDR3 sequences, about 25% seen once; the top ten hold over 1.5%. The material was CD4+ T cells sorted from PBMCs, obtained roughly 5 days after vaccination. The receptors come from a man between 50 and 59 years old who received an inactivated influenza vaccine.

This clonotype was counted a few times. The chain recombines TRBV12-3 or TRBV12-4 with TRBJ2-7; 12 bases are shared with TRBD2. CDR3 length: 14 residues. V lost 6 bases, J lost 8 bases, and 8 bases stayed unmatched. The CDR3 region has the DNA TGTGCCAGCAGACTCCTAGCGGGAGGGCCGAAGCAGTACTTC. Residues: CASRLLAGGPKQYF.

V usage is TRBV4-2 and J usage is TRBJ1-6; D is perhaps TRBD1 (5 bases). Trimming took off 0 bases at V and 11 bases at J, with 14 bases between the two ends. The CDR3 extends over 15 amino acids. The germline gives CDR1 LGHNA, CDR2 YNFKEQ. The CDR3 bases are TGTGCCAGCAGCCAAGAATCAGGGACTACGGCACCCCTCCACTTT. Translation: CASSQESGTTAPLHF.

This clonotype was seen once. In nucleotides, the CDR3 is TGTGCCAGCAGCCCCCGAGGGACCTTCGAGGCCCACGAGCAGTACTTC. It codes for CASSPRGTFEAHEQYF. This chain joins TRBV4-2 and TRBJ2-7; TRBD1 or TRBD2 may be the D gene (5 bases each). V was pared by 4 bases and J by 5 bases, with 21 bases between. The CDR3 is 16 residues long. Germline V gives CDR1 LGHNA, CDR2 YNFKEQ.

V usage is TRBV5-6 and J usage is TRBJ1-2, with D maybe TRBD1 (5 bases). Trimming left V 0 bases short and J 1 base short, with 16 bases between. CDR1 and CDR2 from the germline V gene are SGHDT and YYEEEE. CDR3 length equals 17 residues. The CDR3 sequence is CASSLGLTGTDNYGYTF. The DNA of the CDR3 is TGTGCCAGCAGCTTGGGATTGACCGGGACGGATAACTATGGCTACACCTTC. The full variable domain, completed using reference TRBV5-6 and TRBJ1-2, is DAGVTQSPTHLIKTRGQQVTLRCSPKSGHDTVSWYQQALGQGPQFIFQYYEEEERQRGNFPDRFSGHQFPNYSSELNVNALLLGDSALYLCASSLGLTGTDNYGYTFGSGTRLTVV.

This clonotype was counted only a few times. The chain has TRBV6-2 or TRBV6-3 and TRBJ2-3; no clear D. The germline V gene encodes CDR1 MNHEY and CDR2 SVGEGT. Trimming took off 6 bases at V and 0 bases at J, with 10 bases between the two ends. The length of the CDR3 is 14 residues. CDR3 loop: CASRRMASTDTQYF. CDR3 coding DNA: TGTGCCAGCAGACGTATGGCCAGCACAGATACGCAGTATTTT.

The rearrangement uses TRBV18 and TRBJ2-5; D call uncertain. V gave up 5 bases and J gave up 5 bases, with 12 bases separating them. Germline values: CDR1 KGHSH, CDR2 LQKENI. The CDR3 runs 13 residues. Written as DNA, the CDR3 is TGTGCCAGCTCATCGTACTTACGGGAGACCCAGTACTTC. Its translation: CASSSYLRETQYF.

V gene TRBV20-1 combines with J gene TRBJ2-1; 10 nucleotides match TRBD2. Looked up from germline, CDR1 is DFQATT and CDR2 is SNEGSKA (reference sequence). This CDR3 spans 13 amino acids. V was pared by 5 bases and J by 9 bases, with 7 bases of the junction left unmatched. The CDR3 loop is CSAHIAGGSEQFF. The CDR3 nucleotides read TGCAGTGCTCACATAGCGGGAGGTAGTGAGCAGTTCTTC.

This clonotype has more than one count but fewer than ten. The chain is built from TRBV7-9 and TRBJ2-5; possible D gene TRBD2, 5 bases. Germline V gives CDR1 SEHNR, CDR2 FQNEAQ (reference sequence). The CDR3 extends over 16 amino acids. V dropped 5 bases and J dropped 4 bases, with 20 bases sitting between them. CDR3 amino acids: CASSQTRALGGETQYF. In DNA, the CDR3 is TGTGCCAGCAGCCAGACGAGGGCTCTAGGCGGAGAGACCCAGTACTTC.

This chain uses TRBV12-3 or TRBV12-4 with TRBJ1-1, with 11 positions matching TRBD1. Germline trimming cut 6 bases from V and 4 bases from J; bases unmatched to any gene: 4. This CDR3 spans 14 amino acids. The CDR3 loop reads CASRGTGGGTEAFF. In DNA form, the CDR3 reads TGTGCCAGCAGGGGGACAGGGGGGGGCACTGAAGCTTTCTTT.

This rearrangement joins TRBV5-1 to TRBJ2-7; no reliable D call. With 2 bases removed from V and 3 bases from J, the gap between germline ends came to 15 bases. Per the germline V gene, CDR1 is SGHRS and CDR2 is YFSETQ. The CDR3 has 15 amino acids. As DNA, the CDR3 is TGCGCCAGCAGCTTCGGCCGCAGAACCGTCTACGAGCAGTACTTC. Translating gives CASSFGRRTVYEQYF.

This clonotype was found a few times. This chain uses TRBV12-3 or TRBV12-4 with TRBJ1-2; D perhaps matches TRBD1 (6 bases). The length of the CDR3 is 15 residues. Trimming took 6 bases from V and 2 from J, leaving 16 bases between them. CDR3 sequence: CASSLTQGSNYGYTF. CDR3 nucleotide sequence: TGTGCCAGCAGCCTTACACAGGGTTCGAACTATGGCTACACCTTC.

V and J are TRBV20-1 and TRBJ2-3; the D gene could be TRBD1 or TRBD2 (5 bases each). V was trimmed by 4 bases and J by 1 base, leaving 12 bases between them. In germline, CDR1 is DFQATT, CDR2 SNEGSKA (reference sequence). This CDR3 has 14 amino acids. The CDR3 region is CSAKNQGRTDTQYF. CDR3 coding DNA: TGCAGTGCTAAAAATCAGGGACGCACAGATACGCAGTATTTT.

The V call is TRBV6-5, the J call TRBJ2-2, with TRBD1 matching over 7 bases. CDR1 and CDR2 from the germline V gene are MNHEY and SVGAGI. The CDR3 is made up of 16 amino acids. The J segment lost 3 bases and the V segment lost 7 bases, leaving 11 bases of the junction unmatched. The CDR3 loop is CASTPRQGRDTGELFF. As DNA, the CDR3 is TGTGCCAGCACCCCCCGACAGGGCCGGGACACCGGGGAGCTGTTTTTT.

This clonotype appeared a few times. The chain employs TRBV5-1 and TRBJ1-4, with D unclear. CDR1 is SGHRS and CDR2 is YFSETQ in the germline V gene. This CDR3 has 14 amino acids. Trimming took 4 bases from V and 10 from J, leaving 17 bases between them. Here the CDR3 DNA reads TGCGCCAGCAGCCCCACCAGTAGGGTAGGAAAACTGTTTTTT. This codes for CASSPTSRVGKLFF.

This clonotype was found a few times. V is TRBV12-3 or TRBV12-4 and J is TRBJ1-5; D is ambiguous. V was cut by 6 bases and J by 6 bases, with 12 bases left in between. This CDR3 region has 13 residues. This CDR3 reads CASRRRASQPQHF. In DNA, the CDR3 is TGTGCCAGCAGGCGGCGAGCCAGTCAGCCCCAGCATTTT.

This clonotype occurred a few times. The rearrangement uses TRBV9 and TRBJ2-7, with a tentative D call TRBD1 (6 bases). Germline CDR1 reads SGDLS; CDR2 reads YYNGEE. The CDR3 runs to 13 residues. V was cut by 4 bases and J by 0 bases, with 8 bases left in between. CDR3 nucleotide sequence: TGTGCCAGCAGCAAGGACAGCTCCTACGAGCAGTACTTC. This sequence encodes CASSKDSSYEQYF. Complete variable domain (other parts from reference TRBV9 and TRBJ2-7): DSGVTQTPKHLITATGQRVTLRCSPRSGDLSVYWYQQSLDQGLQFLIQYYNGEERAKGNILERFSAQQFPDLHSELNLSSLELGDSALYFCASSKDSSYEQYFGPGTRLTVT.

The chain has TRBV4-2 and TRBJ2-3, with D tentatively TRBD1 (5 bases). This CDR3 is built from 14 residues. V was clipped by 2 bases and J by 4 bases, with 10 bases between them. Germline V gene lookup returns CDR1 LGHNA and CDR2 YNFKEQ. For the CDR3, the DNA is TGTGCCAGCAGCCAACCCGACAGAGCAGATACGCAGTATTTT. It is translated as CASSQPDRADTQYF.

The chain recombines TRBV24-1 with TRBJ2-1, with 10 positions matching TRBD2. Germline V gives CDR1 KGHDR, CDR2 SFDVKD. The CDR3 loop spans 16 amino acids. Trimming cost V 0 bases and J 8 bases; bases outside gene matches: 6. CDR3 amino acids: CATSDLASGRGDEQFF. The CDR3 nucleotides are TGTGCCACCAGTGATTTGGCTAGCGGGAGAGGCGATGAGCAGTTCTTC.

The J gene is TRBJ2-1, the V gene TRBV6-2 or TRBV6-3; maybe TRBD1 (6 bases). Germline V gives CDR1 MNHEY, CDR2 SVGEGT. V lost 4 bases to trimming and J lost 0 bases, with 16 bases between them. CDR3 size: 17 residues. Here the CDR3 reads CASSSSKGDGSYNEQFF. The CDR3 region has the DNA TGTGCCAGCAGTTCCTCGAAGGGGGACGGCTCCTACAATGAGCAGTTCTTC.